A selection of T cell receptor beta chains follows, all from one sample in a study of identical twins. Each CDR3 protein gets one entry after TCRdb re-called the 5' RACE reads with MiXCR. The top ten clones hold about 5% of a sample with around 230,000 distinct CDR3 sequences, approximately 9% of them seen once. Sample: memory (CD45RO+) T cells sorted from blood. The receptors come from a woman under 30 in good health. The CDR3 runs from the conserved cysteine through the conserved F or W. Fields, in order: clone size, J gene, D gene, V gene, CDR3 DNA, CDR3 protein. D genes are given only for firm matches. Rows give clone size only sometimes, using once, few, many, or a class for an expanded clone.

clone_size: few
j_call: TRBJ2-2
d_call: TRBD2
v_call: TRBV9
cdr3_nt: TGTGCCAGCAGCGCCCCCCTCGGGACTAGCGGGAGGGGCGGGGAGCTGTTTTTT
cdr3_aa: CASSAPLGTSGRGGELFF

clone_size: .
j_call: TRBJ1-2
d_call: .
v_call: TRBV20-1
cdr3_nt: TGCAGTGCCGAAGGAGCGCGGACAAGCTCTAACTATGGCTACACCTTC
cdr3_aa: CSAEGARTSSNYGYTF

clone_size: many
j_call: TRBJ1-2
d_call: TRBD1
v_call: TRBV20-1
cdr3_nt: TGCAGTGCTAGAATTCAGGGGGTCCCTAACTATGGCTACACCTTC
cdr3_aa: CSARIQGVPNYGYTF

clone_size: few
j_call: TRBJ2-4
d_call: TRBD1
v_call: TRBV2
cdr3_nt: TGTGCCAGCAGTGAAGCCGGACAGGGGGCTGACATTCAGTACTTC
cdr3_aa: CASSEAGQGADIQYF

clone_size: many
j_call: TRBJ1-1
d_call: TRBD1
v_call: TRBV11-3
cdr3_nt: TGTGCCAGCAGCTTACAGGGGGATGAAGCTTTCTTT
cdr3_aa: CASSLQGDEAFF

clone_size: many
j_call: TRBJ1-3
d_call: .
v_call: TRBV20-1
cdr3_nt: TGCAGTGCTGGCTACGGAAACACCATATATTTT
cdr3_aa: CSAGYGNTIYF

clone_size: .
j_call: TRBJ2-5
d_call: TRBD2
v_call: TRBV19
cdr3_nt: TGTGCCAGTAGTAACCCAGCGGGGGGGCCGCGGGAGACCCAGTACTTC
cdr3_aa: CASSNPAGGPRETQYF

clone_size: .
j_call: TRBJ2-1
d_call: TRBD2
v_call: TRBV7-9
cdr3_nt: TGTGCCAGCAGGGGGACTAGCCATGAGCAGTTCTTC
cdr3_aa: CASRGTSHEQFF

clone_size: many
j_call: TRBJ1-2
d_call: TRBD1
v_call: TRBV4-1
cdr3_nt: TGCGCCAGCAGCCAAGGCGGACAGGGAGGTTTGGGCTACACCTTC
cdr3_aa: CASSQGGQGGLGYTF

clone_size: few
j_call: TRBJ2-1
d_call: .
v_call: TRBV7-7
cdr3_nt: TGTGCTAGCAGCTTAAACAGGGCAAATGAGCAGTTCTTC
cdr3_aa: CASSLNRANEQFF

clone_size: many
j_call: TRBJ1-2
d_call: .
v_call: TRBV12-3/TRBV12-4
cdr3_nt: TGTGCCAGCAGTCGTTATATGGACTACACCTTC
cdr3_aa: CASSRYMDYTF

clone_size: few
j_call: TRBJ2-5
d_call: TRBD1
v_call: TRBV4-1
cdr3_nt: TGCGCCAGCAGCCATCCGGGGACAGGAGCTATGACCCAGTACTTC
cdr3_aa: CASSHPGTGAMTQYF

clone_size: few
j_call: TRBJ1-4
d_call: .
v_call: TRBV4-3
cdr3_nt: TGCGCCAGCAGCCAAGGGTGGACTAATGAAAAACTGTTTTTT
cdr3_aa: CASSQGWTNEKLFF

clone_size: .
j_call: TRBJ2-3
d_call: .
v_call: TRBV27
cdr3_nt: TGTGCCAGCAGTTCGTATGGAGGCGGAGTTTCGCAGTATTTT
cdr3_aa: CASSSYGGGVSQYF

clone_size: few
j_call: TRBJ2-7
d_call: .
v_call: TRBV7-9
cdr3_nt: TGTGCCAGCAGCCTCACGGTAGGCCCCTACGAGCAGTACTTC
cdr3_aa: CASSLTVGPYEQYF

clone_size: many
j_call: TRBJ1-1
d_call: .
v_call: TRBV5-1
cdr3_nt: TGCGCCAGCAGCTTGGATTATAGAACTTTCTTT
cdr3_aa: CASSLDYRTFF

clone_size: few
j_call: TRBJ1-2
d_call: TRBD1
v_call: TRBV6-1
cdr3_nt: TGTGCCAGCAGCCCGACAGGGCCTAACTATGGCTACACCTTC
cdr3_aa: CASSPTGPNYGYTF

clone_size: few
j_call: TRBJ2-1
d_call: TRBD1
v_call: TRBV29-1
cdr3_nt: TGCAGCGTCAACAGGGGTGATGAGCAGTTCTTC
cdr3_aa: CSVNRGDEQFF

clone_size: few
j_call: TRBJ2-1
d_call: .
v_call: TRBV20-1
cdr3_nt: TGCAGTGCTAGGAAAAGCGGGTGGAACAGCAATGAGCAGTTCTTC
cdr3_aa: CSARKSGWNSNEQFF

clone_size: .
j_call: TRBJ2-3
d_call: .
v_call: TRBV20-1
cdr3_nt: TGCAGTGCGGAACGGGGCACAGATACGCAGTATTTT
cdr3_aa: CSAERGTDTQYF

clone_size: many
j_call: TRBJ1-2
d_call: .
v_call: TRBV20-1
cdr3_nt: TGCAGTGGCTTATCCGGGACGGAAAGTTATGGCTACACCTTC
cdr3_aa: CSGLSGTESYGYTF

clone_size: few
j_call: TRBJ2-6
d_call: .
v_call: TRBV7-9
cdr3_nt: TGTGCCAGCAGCTCCGGACAGAGGGAGTCTGGGGCCAACGTCCTGACTTTC
cdr3_aa: CASSSGQRESGANVLTF

clone_size: .
j_call: TRBJ2-7
d_call: TRBD2
v_call: TRBV9
cdr3_nt: TGTGCCAGCAGCGCTAGCGGGAGTTCCGAGCAGTACTTC
cdr3_aa: CASSASGSSEQYF

clone_size: few
j_call: TRBJ2-3
d_call: TRBD2
v_call: TRBV12-5
cdr3_nt: TGTGCTAGTGGTTTAGGAGCGGGAGGGGTTATCGATACGCAGTATTTT
cdr3_aa: CASGLGAGGVIDTQYF

clone_size: .
j_call: TRBJ2-2
d_call: TRBD1
v_call: TRBV10-1
cdr3_nt: TGCGCCAGCAGTAAGACAGGGGTTGGAACCGGGGAGCTGTTTTTT
cdr3_aa: CASSKTGVGTGELFF

clone_size: many
j_call: TRBJ1-2
d_call: .
v_call: TRBV7-3
cdr3_nt: TGTGCCAGCAGCCTGACCCACGCCGACAGCCTCTATGGCTACACCTTC
cdr3_aa: CASSLTHADSLYGYTF

clone_size: .
j_call: TRBJ2-1
d_call: TRBD2
v_call: TRBV20-1
cdr3_nt: TGCAGTGCTCTGACTAGCGGATCCTACAATGAGCAGTTCTTC
cdr3_aa: CSALTSGSYNEQFF

clone_size: few
j_call: TRBJ1-1
d_call: .
v_call: TRBV2
cdr3_nt: TGTGCCAGCAGTGTACGGATAAACACTGAAGCTTTCTTT
cdr3_aa: CASSVRINTEAFF

clone_size: .
j_call: TRBJ2-3
d_call: TRBD2
v_call: TRBV5-1
cdr3_nt: TGCGCCAGCAGCTTGTCTAGCGGGAGTATCACAGATACGCAGTATTTT
cdr3_aa: CASSLSSGSITDTQYF